This T cell receptor (beta chain) was captured by sequencing in a study of regulatory T cells in long-lasting Graves disease. Study-wide findings and caveats: Fewer public clonotypes were shared by new patients (approximately 970) than by persistent patients (about 3,000). Among samples with persistent disease, TRBV28, TRBJ1-2 and TRBJ2-5 were favored.

The time point here: persistent/refractory GD, antithyroid drugs over 5 years with positive TRAb. Isolated PBMC RNA provided the starting material for the TCR library. American Thyroid Association guidelines were used to diagnose Graves' disease. From an endocrinology department in Xi'an, China, came the patients. With 6 bases removed from V and 2 bases from J, the gap between germline ends came to 11 bases. The germline V gene encodes CDR1 MNHNS and CDR2 SASEGT. The CDR3 extends over 13 amino acids. This clonotype was seen many times. Its specificity is not known. Assembly of TCR beta libraries relied on iRepertoire HTBI primers together with Arm-PCR of CDR3 regions. In TCRdb, the multiplex PCR reads were re-called with MiXCR into one record per CDR3 protein. The data contain about 470,000 distinct CDR3 sequences, 20% to 25% of them singletons.

This TCR was sampled from a female donor with Graves disease. The chain has TRBV6-1 and TRBJ2-7; unclear D gene. This material consisted of peripheral blood mononuclear cells (PBMCs), taken when the disease was refractory, from a patient treated with antithyroid drugs. The CDR3 DNA sequence: TGTGCCAGCAGCTCACAACCAGCCTACGAGCAGTACTTC. It specifies CASSSQPAYEQYF.